The 32 T cell receptor beta chains presented below share a single source sample, sequenced in a study of CD8 T cells in ankylosing spondylitis. TCRdb ran MiXCR on the 5' RACE reads and lists one entry per CDR3 protein. The sample contains under 15,000 distinct CDR3 sequences, approximately 3% of which appear only once. Sequencing was done on a sample of blood, either unsorted or a sorted T cell fraction (not recorded which). These receptors were obtained from a male donor with ankylosing spondylitis or in good health (not recorded which).

The table lists this clonotype with many counts. V usage is TRBV9 and J usage is TRBJ1-2; TRBD1 is a possible D gene (6 bases). The germline V gene has CDR1 SGDLS and CDR2 YYNGEE. This CDR3 region has 15 residues. Trimming shortened V by 6 bases and J by 4 bases, and 19 bases separated the two germline ends. CDR3 sequence reads: CASTAEIGGGYGYTF. In DNA form, the CDR3 reads TGTGCCAGCACCGCAGAAATAGGGGGGGGCTATGGCTACACCTTC.

V and J are TRBV9 and TRBJ2-1; TRBD2 might be the D (6 bases). The CDR3 contains 15 residues. Per germline, CDR1 SGDLS and CDR2 YYNGEE. V shed 7 bases and J shed 6 bases, with 20 bases lying between them. In DNA, the CDR3 is TGTGCCAGCGGTCCGACTAGTTCGGCCCTCAATGAGCAGTTCTTC. Its protein is CASGPTSSALNEQFF.

This clonotype came up many times. The chain uses TRBV9 and TRBJ1-1; unclear D gene. The CDR3 spans 13 residues. The V gene lost 4 bases and the J gene lost 0 bases, with 7 bases spanning the gap. Germline V gene lookup returns CDR1 SGDLS and CDR2 YYNGEE. This CDR3 is CASSSGVNTEAFF. The CDR3 DNA reads as TGTGCCAGCAGCTCCGGGGTGAACACTGAAGCTTTCTTT.

This clonotype is labeled as medium-sized. The chain links TRBV9 to TRBJ2-7, with 11 positions matching TRBD2. CDR1 and CDR2 (germline): SGDLS, YYNGEE. With 3 bases clipped from V and 2 bases from J, the junction kept 10 bases outside the gene matches. The CDR3 runs to 17 residues. CDR3 DNA sequence: TGTGCCAGCAGCGCGTCCACCGGGACTAGCGGTACCTACGAGCAGTACTTC. It yields the protein CASSASTGTSGTYEQYF. Full variable domain (outside the CDR3, taken from reference TRBV9 and TRBJ2-7): DSGVTQTPKHLITATGQRVTLRCSPRSGDLSVYWYQQSLDQGLQFLIQYYNGEERAKGNILERFSAQQFPDLHSELNLSSLELGDSALYFCASSASTGTSGTYEQYFGPGTRLTVT.

This clonotype was recorded at least ten times. CDR3 nucleotide sequence: TGTGCCAGCAGCGCAAGCCTAGCCAAAAACATTCAGTACTTC. Its protein is CASSASLAKNIQYF. V is TRBV9 and J is TRBJ2-4; D not certain. The ends were cut back, 3 bases at V and 0 bases at J, with 7 bases in the middle. The length of the CDR3 is 14 residues. Germline V lookup: CDR1 SGDLS, CDR2 YYNGEE.

This clonotype was picked up many times. This sequence joins TRBV9 and TRBJ2-6, with 10 bases that match TRBD1. Germline V gene sequence: CDR1 SGDLS, CDR2 YYNGEE. The CDR3 loop spans 19 amino acids. After removal of 0 bases from V and 3 bases from J, the junction contained 9 bases not matched to a gene. CDR3 sequence: CASSVDLQTGGYGANVLTF. In nucleotides, the CDR3 is TGTGCCAGCAGCGTAGATCTACAGACAGGGGGCTATGGGGCCAACGTCCTGACTTTC.

This clonotype showed up many times. The chain carries TRBV9 and TRBJ1-1, with 9 bases lining up with TRBD1. This CDR3 has 14 amino acids. Germline CDR1 is SGDLS and CDR2 is YYNGEE. J gave up 5 bases and V 4 bases, and 6 bases lay outside the gene matches. The CDR3 DNA sequence: TGTGCCAGCAGCTCGACAGGGGGGACTACTGAAGCTTTCTTT. This translates into CASSSTGGTTEAFF.

This clonotype was detected many times. The genes are TRBV9 and TRBJ2-2, with D unclear. This CDR3 has 15 amino acids. V lost 0 bases, J lost 1 base, and 7 bases lay in between. CDR1 and CDR2 (germline): SGDLS, YYNGEE. CDR3 DNA: TGTGCCAGCAGCGTAGGTCTGGGGAACACCGGGGAGCTGTTTTTT. Its translation is CASSVGLGNTGELFF.

The genes are TRBV9 and TRBJ1-1; the match to TRBD1 covers 7 bases. V shed 0 bases and J 0 bases; nucleotides not matched to a gene: 5. Per the germline V gene, CDR1 is SGDLS and CDR2 is YYNGEE. CDR3 length: 16 residues. CDR3 sequence: CASSVAAGGMNTEAFF. CDR3 bases: TGTGCCAGCAGCGTAGCGGCAGGGGGTATGAACACTGAAGCTTTCTTT. The full variable domain, its missing parts supplied by reference TRBV9 and TRBJ1-1, is DSGVTQTPKHLITATGQRVTLRCSPRSGDLSVYWYQQSLDQGLQFLIQYYNGEERAKGNILERFSAQQFPDLHSELNLSSLELGDSALYFCASSVAAGGMNTEAFFGQGTRLTVV.

This clonotype occurred many times. The rearrangement joins TRBV9 to TRBJ2-1, with 7 bases matching TRBD2. From germline, CDR1 is SGDLS and CDR2 YYNGEE. The CDR3 is made up of 16 amino acids. V lost 4 bases, J lost 6 bases, and 13 bases stayed unmatched. The CDR3 DNA sequence: TGTGCCAGCAGCAAGGTGGGGGGGGTGGCATCCAATGAGCAGTTCTTC. It yields the protein CASSKVGGVASNEQFF.

This clonotype appeared many times. The gene calls are TRBV9 and TRBJ1-4; D is perhaps TRBD1 (6 bases). Per germline, CDR1 SGDLS and CDR2 YYNGEE. The CDR3 consists of 14 residues. The V end was cut by 3 bases, the J end by 8 bases, with 14 bases between. CDR3 in amino acids: CASSDGQLGEKLFF. In DNA, the CDR3 is TGTGCCAGCAGCGACGGACAGTTGGGGGAAAAACTGTTTTTT.

This clonotype was seen repeatedly, ten times or more. The chain uses TRBV9 and TRBJ2-7; TRBD2 agrees at 8 bases. This CDR3 contains 14 residues. Germline V gene sequence: CDR1 SGDLS, CDR2 YYNGEE. The J segment lost 4 bases and the V segment lost 0 bases, leaving 3 bases of the junction unmatched. The chain's CDR3 is CASSVGGLDYEQYF. The CDR3 region has the DNA TGTGCCAGCAGCGTAGGGGGACTAGATTACGAGCAGTACTTC.

In this sample, this clonotype turned up many times. Here the CDR3 reads CASSVGGADYEQYF. In nucleotides, the CDR3 is TGTGCCAGCAGCGTAGGCGGCGCCGACTACGAGCAGTACTTC. The chain couples TRBV9 to TRBJ2-7, with D uncertain. Germline CDR1 is SGDLS and CDR2 is YYNGEE. Trimming left V 0 bases short and J 3 bases short, with 10 bases between. This CDR3 has 14 amino acids.

This clonotype rates as medium-sized. The chain couples TRBV9 to TRBJ2-7, with D possibly being TRBD2 (7 bases). Per germline, CDR1 SGDLS and CDR2 YYNGEE. Trimming left V 4 bases short and J 9 bases short, with 17 bases between. The CDR3 extends over 13 amino acids. The CDR3 bases are TGTGCCAGCAGCTCCCGGCCGGGGGGCGCGCAGTACTTC. This encodes CASSSRPGGAQYF.

This clonotype is judged medium-sized (0.01 to 0.1%). The chain uses TRBV9 and TRBJ2-5, with D perhaps matching TRBD2 (6 bases). Trimming stripped 0 bases from V and 0 bases from J, with 9 bases between. CDR1 is SGDLS and CDR2 is YYNGEE in the germline V gene. The CDR3 consists of 15 residues. The CDR3 bases are TGTGCCAGCAGCGTAGCCGGGAGCTACCAAGAGACCCAGTACTTC. It yields the protein CASSVAGSYQETQYF. The full variable domain, completed using reference TRBV9 and TRBJ2-5, is DSGVTQTPKHLITATGQRVTLRCSPRSGDLSVYWYQQSLDQGLQFLIQYYNGEERAKGNILERFSAQQFPDLHSELNLSSLELGDSALYFCASSVAGSYQETQYFGPGTRLLVL.

This clonotype is deemed medium-sized. This chain links TRBV9 with TRBJ2-7; D possibly uses TRBD1 or TRBD2 (5 bases each). The germline V and J ends were trimmed by 5 bases and 6 bases, with 15 bases remaining between them. CDR1 and CDR2 (germline): SGDLS, YYNGEE. This CDR3 spans 13 amino acids. The CDR3 sequence is CASSTRGGAEQYF. In DNA, the CDR3 is TGTGCCAGCAGTACCCGGGGTGGGGCCGAGCAGTACTTC.

This clonotype was counted at least ten times. The chain combines TRBV9 with TRBJ2-1, with TRBD2 identical over 11 bases. The CDR3 sequence is 16 residues long. Looked up from germline, CDR1 is SGDLS and CDR2 is YYNGEE. V lost 3 bases, J lost 6 bases, and 8 bases stayed unmatched. The CDR3 sequence: CASSAFSGGAGNEQFF. The CDR3 DNA follows: TGTGCCAGCAGCGCCTTTAGCGGGGGGGCAGGCAATGAGCAGTTCTTC.

This clonotype was detected ten times or more. The V and J genes are TRBV9 and TRBJ2-4, with 8 nucleotides matching TRBD1. Germline values: CDR1 SGDLS, CDR2 YYNGEE. The trim removed 1 base at V and 0 bases at J, leaving 3 bases unmatched. The CDR3 consists of 16 residues. For the CDR3, the DNA is TGTGCCAGCAGCGTACAGGGGGCCGCAGCCAAAAACATTCAGTACTTC. This gives the protein CASSVQGAAAKNIQYF. Drawing the rest from reference TRBV9 and TRBJ2-4, the complete variable domain is DSGVTQTPKHLITATGQRVTLRCSPRSGDLSVYWYQQSLDQGLQFLIQYYNGEERAKGNILERFSAQQFPDLHSELNLSSLELGDSALYFCASSVQGAAAKNIQYFGAGTRLSVL.

This clonotype was observed many times. The V call is TRBV9, the J call TRBJ1-1; D unclear. The CDR3 contains 11 residues. From germline, CDR1 is SGDLS and CDR2 YYNGEE. V lost 3 bases to trimming and J lost 1 base, with 1 base between them. The CDR3: CASSGNTEAFF. CDR3 nucleotides: TGTGCCAGCAGCGGGAACACTGAAGCTTTCTTT.

This clonotype was observed at least ten times. The chain combines TRBV9 with TRBJ2-7; possible D gene TRBD1, 5 bases. The CDR3 length is 15 residues. V lost 0 bases, J lost 2 bases, and 12 bases lay in between. CDR1 is SGDLS and CDR2 is YYNGEE in the germline V gene. The CDR3 spells CASSVATGRAYEQYF. In nucleotides, the CDR3 is TGTGCCAGCAGCGTAGCTACAGGTCGCGCCTACGAGCAGTACTTC.

This clonotype was seen many times. The rearrangement joins TRBV9 to TRBJ2-2, with D perhaps matching TRBD1 (5 bases). V was trimmed by 0 bases and J by 4 bases, leaving 10 bases between them. This CDR3 is built from 15 residues. Germline CDR1 reads SGDLS; CDR2 reads YYNGEE. Written as DNA, the CDR3 is TGTGCCAGCAGCGTAGATCAGGGCATCACCGGGGAGCTGTTTTTT. This translates into CASSVDQGITGELFF. The whole variable domain, filled in from reference TRBV9 and TRBJ2-2, reads DSGVTQTPKHLITATGQRVTLRCSPRSGDLSVYWYQQSLDQGLQFLIQYYNGEERAKGNILERFSAQQFPDLHSELNLSSLELGDSALYFCASSVDQGITGELFFGEGSRLTVL.

This clonotype was detected many times. The chain carries TRBV9 and TRBJ2-3, with 8 bases that match TRBD2. V trimming: 4 bases; J trimming: 1 base; junction bases outside the gene matches: 5. The germline V gene encodes CDR1 SGDLS and CDR2 YYNGEE. This CDR3 has 15 amino acids. The CDR3 DNA follows: TGTGCCAGCAGCTCACAGACTAGCGGCACAGATACGCAGTATTTT. Translation: CASSSQTSGTDTQYF.

The sample holds many counts of this clonotype. The J gene is TRBJ2-1, the V gene TRBV9; a possible D gene is TRBD2 (6 bases). Germline CDR1 reads SGDLS; CDR2 reads YYNGEE. The V end was cut by 0 bases, the J end by 0 bases, with 16 bases between. There are 18 residues in the CDR3. The CDR3 coding sequence is TGTGCCAGCAGCGTAGGTATTCCGACTAGGAGCTCCTACAATGAGCAGTTCTTC. Its protein product is CASSVGIPTRSSYNEQFF.

This clonotype was found many times. The V call is TRBV9, the J call TRBJ2-1; D is perhaps TRBD2 (6 bases). The CDR3 length is 17 residues. Trimming left V 5 bases short and J 0 bases short, with 18 bases between. Germline CDR1 and CDR2: SGDLS and YYNGEE. The CDR3 reads CASRPAGTLSSYNEQFF. CDR3 coding DNA: TGTGCCAGCAGGCCTGCCGGGACTCTCAGCTCCTACAATGAGCAGTTCTTC.

This clonotype was recorded at least ten times. The chain uses TRBV9 and TRBJ2-1, with TRBD2 matching 7 bases. CDR3 length: 14 residues. V lost 5 bases and J lost 9; bases outside the gene matches: 11. Germline assignment: CDR1 SGDLS and CDR2 YYNGEE. This chain's CDR3 is CASSWAGESSEQFF. The CDR3 nucleotides read TGTGCCAGCAGTTGGGCGGGAGAGAGCAGTGAGCAGTTCTTC.

Many counts were recorded for this clonotype. J is TRBJ2-2 and V is TRBV9; D is uncertain. The CDR3 spans 15 residues. Germline loops: CDR1 SGDLS, CDR2 YYNGEE. V lost 4 bases, J lost 2 bases, and 12 bases lay in between. As DNA, the CDR3 is TGTGCCAGCAGCACCCTGATCCATAACACCGGGGAGCTGTTTTTT. Amino acid sequence: CASSTLIHNTGELFF.

This clonotype rates as medium-sized (0.01 to 0.1%). This chain connects TRBV9 to TRBJ2-3; tentatively, D is TRBD1 or TRBD2 (6 bases each). Trimming took off 5 bases at V and 2 bases at J, with 12 bases between the two ends. The germline V gene has CDR1 SGDLS and CDR2 YYNGEE. CDR3 length: 14 amino acids. CDR3 sequence (DNA): TGTGCCAGCAGAAGAGGGGGGTCCACAGATACGCAGTATTTT. Translated, it gives CASRRGGSTDTQYF.

This clonotype has at least ten counts. This chain links TRBV9 with TRBJ2-1; 8 positions match TRBD2. The CDR3 loop spans 16 amino acids. Germline-derived CDR1 and CDR2 are SGDLS and YYNGEE. V lost 4 bases to trimming and J lost 6 bases; unmatched junction nucleotides: 12. The CDR3 region is CASSISGTRVGNEQFF. Written as DNA, the CDR3 is TGTGCCAGCAGCATCTCCGGGACTAGGGTAGGCAATGAGCAGTTCTTC.

This clonotype was counted a few times. The V call is TRBV9, the J call TRBJ2-3; 8 positions match TRBD2. Germline CDR1 is SGDLS and CDR2 is YYNGEE. The CDR3 loop spans 15 amino acids. V was clipped by 2 bases and J by 4 bases; unmatched bases: 6. The CDR3: CASSVPGGPPDTQYF. The CDR3 DNA sequence: TGTGCCAGCAGCGTCCCGGGGGGGCCTCCAGATACGCAGTATTTT.

This clonotype was seen many times. The V gene is TRBV9, the J gene TRBJ2-7; tentative D call: TRBD1 (5 bases). The ends were cut back, 0 bases at V and 2 bases at J, with 12 bases in the middle. Germline V gives CDR1 SGDLS, CDR2 YYNGEE. The CDR3 contains 15 residues. The CDR3 DNA reads as TGTGCCAGCAGCGTAGGGGTAGGGGCGGCCTACGAGCAGTACTTC. It encodes CASSVGVGAAYEQYF. The full variable domain, rest sourced from reference TRBV9 and TRBJ2-7, is DSGVTQTPKHLITATGQRVTLRCSPRSGDLSVYWYQQSLDQGLQFLIQYYNGEERAKGNILERFSAQQFPDLHSELNLSSLELGDSALYFCASSVGVGAAYEQYFGPGTRLTVT.

This clonotype was seen ten or more times. This chain connects TRBV9 to TRBJ2-3; 9 nucleotides match TRBD1. The J segment lost 4 bases and the V segment lost 4 bases, leaving 13 bases of the junction unmatched. CDR1 and CDR2 (germline): SGDLS, YYNGEE. The CDR3 has 17 residues. This chain's CDR3 is CASSIMTGGLTADTQYF. CDR3 coding DNA: TGTGCCAGCAGCATAATGACAGGGGGGTTGACTGCAGATACGCAGTATTTT.

This clonotype was picked up many times. This chain uses TRBV9 with TRBJ2-1; D gene ambiguous. The germline V gene has CDR1 SGDLS and CDR2 YYNGEE. The CDR3 runs to 12 residues. The V end lost 0 bases, the J end lost 10 bases, and 8 bases lay between the germline ends. The CDR3 DNA reads as TGTGCCAGCAGCGTAGCGGTGGGCGAGCAGTTCTTC. Translated, it gives CASSVAVGEQFF.